Shown below are 25 T cell receptor beta chains from a single sample sequenced in a study of CD8 T cells in Susac syndrome. Random hexamers served to reverse transcribe roughly 0.45 to 1 ug RNA. TCRdb passed the immunoSEQ multiplex PCR reads through MiXCR, listing each CDR3 protein once. The table includes about 60,000 distinct CDR3 sequences, more than 90% detected once. The material sequenced was CD8+ T cells from PBMCs. The receptors derive from a human donor in good health.

The gene calls are TRBV4-1 and TRBJ2-7; tentatively, D is TRBD1 (5 bases). Germline assignment: CDR1 MGHRA and CDR2 YSYEKL. The CDR3 covers 15 residues. The V gene lost 1 base and the J gene lost 0 bases, with 10 bases spanning the gap. CDR3 loop: CASSQARDSSYEQYF. CDR3 sequence (DNA): TGCGCCAGCAGCCAAGCTCGAGACAGCTCCTACGAGCAGTACTTC.

This clonotype was seen a few times. V usage is TRBV12-3 or TRBV12-4 and J usage is TRBJ1-5; the match to TRBD1 covers 9 bases. The trim removed 5 bases at V and 0 bases at J, leaving 5 bases unmatched. CDR3 length equals 16 residues. DNA of the CDR3: TGTGCCAGCAGTACAGGGGGCCGATATAGCAATCAGCCCCAGCATTTT. Its translation: CASSTGGRYSNQPQHF.

This chain links TRBV2 with TRBJ2-3, with D tentatively TRBD1 (5 bases). Germline CDR1 SNHLY, CDR2 FYNNEI. V lost 4 bases to trimming and J lost 0 bases, with 11 bases between them. The CDR3 totals 15 residues. As DNA, the CDR3 is TGTGCCAGCAGTGGGACACCGGCTAGCACAGATACGCAGTATTTT. Amino acids: CASSGTPASTDTQYF.

The V and J genes are TRBV20-1 and TRBJ2-1; D is unresolved. V was shortened by 3 bases and J by 5 bases, with 8 bases between the two germline ends. CDR1 is DFQATT and CDR2 is SNEGSKA in the germline V gene (reference sequence). The CDR3 sequence is 12 residues long. The CDR3 protein is CSASSTNNEQFF. The CDR3 DNA reads as TGCAGTGCTAGTTCTACAAACAATGAGCAGTTCTTC.

This chain uses TRBV4-3 with TRBJ2-5, with TRBD2 as a possible D gene (6 bases). Germline-derived CDR1 and CDR2 are LGHNA and YSLEER. The germline V and J ends were trimmed by 0 bases and 5 bases, with 13 bases remaining between them. The CDR3 extends over 15 amino acids. The CDR3, as DNA: TGCGCCAGCAGCCAAGATTGGGGGGTGGGGGAGACCCAGTACTTC. Translated, it gives CASSQDWGVGETQYF.

The chain combines TRBV7-9 with TRBJ2-1, with a possible D match to TRBD1 (6 bases). The CDR3 covers 12 residues. Trimming shortened V by 5 bases and J by 8 bases, and 10 bases separated the two germline ends. Germline-derived CDR1 and CDR2 are SEHNR and FQNEAQ (reference sequence). DNA for the CDR3: TGTGCCAGCAGCCCCACAGGGTATGAGCAGTTCTTC. Its protein product is CASSPTGYEQFF.

DNA of the CDR3: TGCGCCAGCAGCCAAGAAGAGGGGGTGTTAGGTTACAATGAGCAGTTCTTC. The encoded protein is CASSQEEGVLGYNEQFF. V is TRBV4-3 and J is TRBJ2-1, with a weak D call TRBD1 (6 bases). The V and J ends lost 0 bases and 4 bases respectively, with 16 bases between them. Per the germline V gene, CDR1 is LGHNA and CDR2 is YSLEER. CDR3 length: 17 amino acids.

V gene TRBV4-3 combines with J gene TRBJ2-3; D call uncertain. The germline V gene has CDR1 LGHNA and CDR2 YSLEER. The CDR3 has 14 amino acids. Trimming took 0 bases from V and 2 from J, leaving 6 bases between them. The chain's CDR3 is CASSQDWSTDTQYF. The CDR3 nucleotides are TGCGCCAGCAGCCAAGATTGGTCCACAGATACGCAGTATTTT.

The chain couples TRBV12-3 or TRBV12-4 to TRBJ1-4, with a possible D match to TRBD1 (5 bases). The ends were cut back, 7 bases at V and 4 bases at J, with 13 bases in the middle. This CDR3 contains 14 residues. The CDR3 DNA follows: TGTGCCAGCACCCCGTCGGGGGATAATGAAAAACTGTTTTTT. This codes for CASTPSGDNEKLFF.

This clonotype appeared once. The J gene is TRBJ1-1, the V gene TRBV12-3 or TRBV12-4; TRBD1 is a possible D gene (5 bases). This CDR3 comprises 14 residues. V lost 4 bases, J lost 5 bases, and 14 bases lay in between. The CDR3, as DNA: TGTGCCAGCAGTTCGATGGGACCGGGAACTGAAGCTTTCTTT. Protein sequence: CASSSMGPGTEAFF.

The chain couples TRBV7-8 to TRBJ1-1; D call uncertain. V was cut by 2 bases and J by 0 bases, with 10 bases left in between. Germline-derived CDR1 and CDR2 are SGHVS and FQNEAQ. This CDR3 region has 15 residues. The CDR3 loop reads CASSLIGTVNTEAFF. The CDR3 DNA follows: TGTGCCAGCAGCTTAATAGGAACGGTGAACACTGAAGCTTTCTTT.

The sample holds one count of this clonotype. The CDR3 here is CASSQPEGDTEAFF. CDR3 DNA sequence: TGTGCCAGCAGCCAACCGGAAGGGGACACTGAAGCTTTCTTT. This chain links TRBV3-1 with TRBJ1-1; TRBD1 is a possible D gene (5 bases). There are 14 residues in the CDR3. Trimming pared 2 bases from V and 3 bases from J, leaving 10 bases between. CDR1 is LGHDT, CDR2 YNNKEL, per germline (reference sequence).

This sequence joins TRBV6-5 and TRBJ2-7; 7 nucleotides line up with TRBD1. The CDR3 runs to 15 residues. The V gene's germline CDR1 is MNHEY and CDR2 SVGAGI. V shed 0 bases, J shed 5 bases, and the junction held 7 bases outside the gene matches. The CDR3, as DNA: TGTGCCAGCAGTTACTCGCCCGGGACAGAGGACGAGCAGTACTTC. This encodes CASSYSPGTEDEQYF.

The V call is TRBV12-3 or TRBV12-4, the J call TRBJ2-3, with TRBD2 as a possible D gene (5 bases). CDR3 length: 14 residues. The ends were cut back, 5 bases at V and 3 bases at J, with 12 bases in the middle. This CDR3 reads CASSLQGSTDTQYF. CDR3 nucleotides: TGTGCCAGCAGTCTCCAAGGGAGTACAGATACGCAGTATTTT.

This rearrangement joins TRBV12-3 or TRBV12-4 to TRBJ1-1; no definite D call. The CDR3 length is 12 residues. Trimming stripped 6 bases from V and 7 bases from J, with 12 bases between. The CDR3 bases are TGTGCCAGCAGCCATCGGGCTTTTGAAGCTTTCTTT. Translating gives CASSHRAFEAFF.

This chain links TRBV27 with TRBJ1-5; a weak D match, TRBD1 (5 bases). The V end lost 2 bases, the J end lost 2 bases, and 10 bases lay between the germline ends. This CDR3 has 15 residues. Per the germline V gene, CDR1 is MNHEY and CDR2 is SMNVEV (reference sequence). The CDR3 nucleotides are TGTGCCAGCAGTTTAAAAGGGGACGGCAATCAGCCCCAGCATTTT. Residues: CASSLKGDGNQPQHF.

The chain links TRBV7-9 to TRBJ1-1; 8 positions match TRBD1. The junction had 10 bases not matched to a gene; V was cut back by 3 bases and J by 1 base. The CDR3 spans 17 residues. Per the germline V gene, CDR1 is SEHNR and CDR2 is FQNEAQ (reference sequence). The CDR3 here is CASSLPATGTGNTEAFF. The CDR3 nucleotides are TGTGCCAGCAGCTTGCCCGCGACTGGGACAGGGAACACTGAAGCTTTCTTT.

The chain recombines TRBV20-1 with TRBJ2-5; 9 bases map to TRBD2. Germline trimming cut 1 base from V and 5 bases from J; bases unmatched to any gene: 11. CDR1 is DFQATT and CDR2 is SNEGSKA in the germline V gene (reference sequence). The CDR3 contains 16 residues. CDR3 in amino acids: CSARVPASGTGETQYF. CDR3 DNA: TGCAGTGCTAGAGTCCCGGCTAGCGGGACGGGGGAGACCCAGTACTTC.

J is TRBJ2-6 and V is TRBV5-5, with D possibly being TRBD1 (6 bases). Germline loops: CDR1 SGHKS, CDR2 YYEKEE (reference sequence). The CDR3 contains 17 residues. Trimming removed 1 base at V and 5 bases at J, with 16 bases between. CDR3 DNA sequence: TGTGCCAGCAGCTTGTGGGGCCGGGACACCTGGGCCAACGTCCTGACTTTC. The encoded protein is CASSLWGRDTWANVLTF.

The chain combines TRBV12-3 or TRBV12-4 with TRBJ1-2, with 7 positions matching TRBD1. The CDR3 is 13 amino acids. The V and J ends lost 5 bases and 3 bases, in that order; junction bases with no gene match: 3. The CDR3: CASSPDRDYGYTF. CDR3 in DNA: TGTGCCAGCAGTCCTGACAGGGACTATGGCTACACCTTC.

This clonotype was observed a few times. The chain carries TRBV12-3 or TRBV12-4 and TRBJ2-7; D call uncertain. V lost 3 bases, J lost 0 bases, and 12 bases lay in between. This CDR3 region has 15 residues. The CDR3 DNA reads as TGTGCCAGCAGTTTCGGCACCTTTCCCTCCTACGAGCAGTACTTC. Its translation: CASSFGTFPSYEQYF.

The genes are TRBV10-3 and TRBJ2-3, with 8 bases matching TRBD2. V trimming: 0 bases; J trimming: 2 bases; junction bases outside the gene matches: 4. CDR1 ENHRY and CDR2 SYGVKD come from the germline V gene. This CDR3 is built from 16 residues. Here the CDR3 DNA reads TGTGCCATCAGTGAGTCCGCGCGGGGGGCCACAGATACGCAGTATTTT. It yields the protein CAISESARGATDTQYF.

The V gene is TRBV14, the J gene TRBJ2-3; unclear D gene. Germline V lookup: CDR1 SGHDN, CDR2 FVKESK. This CDR3 spans 13 amino acids. The ends were cut back, 0 bases at V and 4 bases at J, with 5 bases in the middle. CDR3 amino acids: CASSQDPADTQYF. CDR3 DNA sequence: TGTGCCAGCAGCCAAGATCCTGCAGATACGCAGTATTTT. Looking up the rest from reference TRBV14 and TRBJ2-3 gives the full variable domain: EAGVTQFPSHSVIEKGQTVTLRCDPISGHDNLYWYRRVMGKEIKFLLHFVKESKQDESGMPNNRFLAERTGGTYSTLKVQPAELEDSGVYFCASSQDPADTQYFGPGTRLTVL.

This chain uses TRBV4-1 with TRBJ2-1; 7 positions match TRBD2. From germline, CDR1 is MGHRA and CDR2 YSYEKL. The CDR3 consists of 16 residues. Trimming cost V 0 bases and J 2 bases; bases outside gene matches: 4. The CDR3 nucleotides are TGCGCCAGCAGCCAAGAACGAGCGGGGACCTACAATGAGCAGTTCTTC. The encoded protein is CASSQERAGTYNEQFF.

The chain combines TRBV18 with TRBJ2-1; no firm D call. The length of the CDR3 is 14 residues. CDR1 KGHSH and CDR2 LQKENI come from the germline V gene. V lost 6 bases to trimming and J lost 0 bases, with 9 bases between them. For the CDR3, the DNA is TGTGCCAGCTCCGCAGCCTTCTCCTACAATGAGCAGTTCTTC. Its protein is CASSAAFSYNEQFF.